This T cell receptor beta chain emerged from a study of T-cell memory formation after mild COVID-19. The study's findings and limits: Pre-infection memory contained some responding clones, which suggested that cross-reactive memory had joined. Day 37-peaking second-wave clones had unconfirmed SARS-CoV-2 specificity. CD4+ clones that contracted lay mainly in CM and EM; CD8+ ones lay in EMRA.

Libraries for TCRalpha and TCRbeta carried sample barcodes and unique molecular identifiers via 5'RACE. MiXCR, run by TCRdb on the 5' RACE reads, gives a single entry per CDR3 protein. The sample has approximately 560,000 distinct CDR3 sequences, about 18% seen once. Trimming removed 5 bases from V and 0 bases from J; junction bases left unmatched: 8. This CDR3 has 16 residues. Germline CDR1 reads SGHTA; CDR2 reads FQGNSA. This clonotype has a handful of counts. The antigen is not known. Sequenced: PBMCs or a T cell subset sorted from them (not recorded which). The TCR originated in an adult woman who had mild COVID-19 (a few samples of this study predate the infection). Cell type and time point are not known. The gene calls are TRBV7-2 and TRBJ2-3, with 7 bases aligning to TRBD2. CDR3 in DNA: TGTGCCAGCAGCCCCGCCCCGGGAGGAAGCACAGATACGCAGTATTTT. This gives the protein CASSPAPGGSTDTQYF.